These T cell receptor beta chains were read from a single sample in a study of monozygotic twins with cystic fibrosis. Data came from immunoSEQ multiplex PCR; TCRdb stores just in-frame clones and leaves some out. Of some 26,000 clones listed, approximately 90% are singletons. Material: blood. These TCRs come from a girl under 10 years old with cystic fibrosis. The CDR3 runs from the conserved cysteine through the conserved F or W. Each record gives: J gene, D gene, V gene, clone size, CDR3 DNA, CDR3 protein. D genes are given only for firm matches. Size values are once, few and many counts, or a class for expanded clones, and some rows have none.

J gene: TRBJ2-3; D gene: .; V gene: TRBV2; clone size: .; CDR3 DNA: TGTGCCAGCAGTGAAGGGCGGGGGCTCGGCACAGATACGCAGTATTTT; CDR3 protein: CASSEGRGLGTDTQYF
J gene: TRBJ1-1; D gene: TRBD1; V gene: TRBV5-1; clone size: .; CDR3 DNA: TGCGCCAGCAGCTTCGGGACAGGTTTGTACGGGAACACTGAAGCTTTCTTT; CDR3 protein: CASSFGTGLYGNTEAFF
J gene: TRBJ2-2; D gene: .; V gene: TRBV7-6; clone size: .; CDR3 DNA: TGTGCCAGCAGCTTAATCGGGTTCCCCGGGGAGCTGTTTTTT; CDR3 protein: CASSLIGFPGELFF
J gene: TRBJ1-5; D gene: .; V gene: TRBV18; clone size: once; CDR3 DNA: TGTGCCAGCTCACCTTTGGGGGATCAGCCCCAGCATTTT; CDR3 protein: CASSPLGDQPQHF
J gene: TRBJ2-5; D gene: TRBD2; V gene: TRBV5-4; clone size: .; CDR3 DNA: TGTGCCAGCAGCAACCGACTAGCGGGGGATGAGACCCAGTACTTC; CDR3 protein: CASSNRLAGDETQYF
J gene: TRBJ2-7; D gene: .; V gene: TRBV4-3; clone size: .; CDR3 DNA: TGCGCCAGCAGTATTCGAGGCGGCGCCTACGAGCAGTACTTC; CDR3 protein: CASSIRGGAYEQYF
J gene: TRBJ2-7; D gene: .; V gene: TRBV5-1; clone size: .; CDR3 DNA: TGCGCCAGCAGCTACTCAGGGCTTGCCTACGAGCAGTACTTC; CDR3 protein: CASSYSGLAYEQYF
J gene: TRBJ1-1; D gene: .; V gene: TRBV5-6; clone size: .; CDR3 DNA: TGTGCCAGCAGCTTGTTTGGGGGGGTGAACACTGAAGCTTTCTTT; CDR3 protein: CASSLFGGVNTEAFF
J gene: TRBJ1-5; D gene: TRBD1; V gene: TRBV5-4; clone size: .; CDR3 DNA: TGTGCCAGCAGCTTGGGGGAAGGACAGGGCAATCAGCCCCAGCATTTT; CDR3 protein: CASSLGEGQGNQPQHF
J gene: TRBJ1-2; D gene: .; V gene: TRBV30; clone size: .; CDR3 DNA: TGTGCCTGGAGTGTAAGTAGGCAGGGCCTCGGCACCTTC; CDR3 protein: CAWSVSRQGLGTF
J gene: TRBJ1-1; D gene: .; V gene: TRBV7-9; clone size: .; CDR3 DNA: TGTGCCAGCAGCCTCACGAACACTGAAGCTTTCTTT; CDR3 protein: CASSLTNTEAFF
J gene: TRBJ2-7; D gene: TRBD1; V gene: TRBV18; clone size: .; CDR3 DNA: TGTGCCAGCTCCCCAACGGGACAGGGATCCTACGAGCAGTACTTC; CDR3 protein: CASSPTGQGSYEQYF
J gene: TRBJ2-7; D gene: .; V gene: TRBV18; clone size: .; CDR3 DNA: TGTGCCAGCTCACCAATAGTATCTCCATCCTACGAGCAGTACTTC; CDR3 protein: CASSPIVSPSYEQYF
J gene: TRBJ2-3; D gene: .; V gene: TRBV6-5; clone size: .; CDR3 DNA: TGTGCCAGCAGTCCCCCGCTCGGACGGGCAGATACGCAGTATTTT; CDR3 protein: CASSPPLGRADTQYF
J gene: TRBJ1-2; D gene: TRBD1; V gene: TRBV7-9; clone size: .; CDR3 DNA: TGTGCCAGCAGCTCTGACAGGGGAGAGTTACCCCACTCGTATGGCTACACCTTC; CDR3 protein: CASSSDRGELPHSYGYTF
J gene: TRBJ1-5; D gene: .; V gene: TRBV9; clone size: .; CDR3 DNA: TGTGCCAGCAGCGGGGCGGGGGACGCCGGTCAGCCCCAGCATTTT; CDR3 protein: CASSGAGDAGQPQHF
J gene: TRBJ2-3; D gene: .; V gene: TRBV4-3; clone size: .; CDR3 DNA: TGCGCCAGCAGCCCCGCCGGGACGTATACTAGCACAGATACGCAGTATTTT; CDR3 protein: CASSPAGTYTSTDTQYF
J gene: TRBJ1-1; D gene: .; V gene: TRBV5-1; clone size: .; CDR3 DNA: TGCGCCAGCAGCTTGGGTCTTGAATTAACTGAAGCTTTCTTT; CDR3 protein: CASSLGLELTEAFF
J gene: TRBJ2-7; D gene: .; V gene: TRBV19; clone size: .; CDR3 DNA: TGTGCCAGTAGTATAGATTCACAGAACATCTACGAGCAGTACTTC; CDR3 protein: CASSIDSQNIYEQYF
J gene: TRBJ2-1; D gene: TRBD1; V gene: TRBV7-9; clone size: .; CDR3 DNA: TGTGCCAGCAGCTTAGAGGACAGGGGCTACAATGAGCAGTTCTTC; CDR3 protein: CASSLEDRGYNEQFF
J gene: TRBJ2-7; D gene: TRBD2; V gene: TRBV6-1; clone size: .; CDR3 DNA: TGTGCCAGCAGTCCTAGACTAGCGGGTCGCTACGAGCAGTACTTC; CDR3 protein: CASSPRLAGRYEQYF
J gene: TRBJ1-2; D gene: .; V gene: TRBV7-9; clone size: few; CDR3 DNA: TGTGCCAGCAGCTCCGACAGTAACTATGGCTACACCTTC; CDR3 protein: CASSSDSNYGYTF
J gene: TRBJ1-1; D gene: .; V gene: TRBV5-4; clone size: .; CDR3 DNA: TGTGCCAGCAGCCAAATAGGACAGATGAACACTGAAGCTTTCTTT; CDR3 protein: CASSQIGQMNTEAFF
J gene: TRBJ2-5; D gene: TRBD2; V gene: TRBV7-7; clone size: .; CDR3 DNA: TGTGCCAGCAGCTTACTAGCGGGGGGGCTAGAGACCCAGTACTTC; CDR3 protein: CASSLLAGGLETQYF
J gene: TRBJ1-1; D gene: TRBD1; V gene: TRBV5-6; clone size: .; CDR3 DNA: TGTGCCAGCAGCTCTGACAGGGAGGACGGCACTGAAGCTTTCTTT; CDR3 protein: CASSSDREDGTEAFF
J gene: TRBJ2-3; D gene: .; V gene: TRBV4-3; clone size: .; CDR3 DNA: TGCGCCAGCAGCCAAGACCATAGAGGTACGCAGTATTTT; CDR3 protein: CASSQDHRGTQYF
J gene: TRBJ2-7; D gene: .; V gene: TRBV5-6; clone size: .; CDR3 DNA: TGTGCCAGCAGCTTATACTCCGGACAGAGCGACGAGCAGTACTTC; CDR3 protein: CASSLYSGQSDEQYF
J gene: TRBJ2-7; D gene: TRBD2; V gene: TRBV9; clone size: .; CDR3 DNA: TGTGCCAGCAGCGTAGATAGCGGGGGGGTCTACGAGCAGTACTTC; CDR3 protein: CASSVDSGGVYEQYF
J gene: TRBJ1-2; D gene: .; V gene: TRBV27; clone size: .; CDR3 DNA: TGTGCCAGCAGTTACAGGGTGAACTATGGCTACACCTTC; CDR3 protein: CASSYRVNYGYTF
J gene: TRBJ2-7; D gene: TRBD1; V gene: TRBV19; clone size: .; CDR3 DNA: TGTGCCAGTAGTCTGACAGGGGGAAGTGGCGAGCAGTACTTC; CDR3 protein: CASSLTGGSGEQYF
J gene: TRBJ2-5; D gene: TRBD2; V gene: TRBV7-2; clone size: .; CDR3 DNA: TGTGCCAGCAGTACTAGGACTAGCGGGGGGGCGATGGAGACCCAGTACTTC; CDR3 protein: CASSTRTSGGAMETQYF
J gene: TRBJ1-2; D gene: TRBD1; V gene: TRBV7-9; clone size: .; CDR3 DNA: TGTGCCAGCGGGACAGGCGCCTATGGCTACACCTTC; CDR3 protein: CASGTGAYGYTF
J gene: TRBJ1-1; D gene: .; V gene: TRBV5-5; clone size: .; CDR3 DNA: TGTGCCAGCAGTCCGGACAGCCCGGGCTCTGAAGCTTTCTTT; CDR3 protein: CASSPDSPGSEAFF
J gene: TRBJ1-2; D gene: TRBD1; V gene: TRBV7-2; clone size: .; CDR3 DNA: TGTGCCAGCAGCTCCCGGGACAGGGTAACCAACTATGGCTACACCTTC; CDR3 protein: CASSSRDRVTNYGYTF
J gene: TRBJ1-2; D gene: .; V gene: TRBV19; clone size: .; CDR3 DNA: TGTGCCAGCCGCGCCGGAGGAGACTATGGCTACACCTTC; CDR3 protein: CASRAGGDYGYTF
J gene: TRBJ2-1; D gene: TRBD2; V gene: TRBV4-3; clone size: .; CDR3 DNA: TGCGCCAGCAGCCAAAATTTAGCTAGCGGGGGGGAGGGCAATGAGCAGTTCTTC; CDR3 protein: CASSQNLASGGEGNEQFF
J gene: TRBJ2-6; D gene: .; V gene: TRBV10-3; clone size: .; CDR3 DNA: TGTGCCATCAGTGAGGTGGGGTACTCTGGGGCCAACGTCCTGACTTTC; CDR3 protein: CAISEVGYSGANVLTF
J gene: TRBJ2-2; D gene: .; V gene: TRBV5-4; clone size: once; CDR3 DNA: TGTGCCAGCAGCTTGGGCTCCGGGGAGCTGTTTTTT; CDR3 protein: CASSLGSGELFF
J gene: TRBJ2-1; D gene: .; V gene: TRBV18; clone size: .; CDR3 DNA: TGTGCCAGCTCACCATTCCAGCTTGACCCTACCTACAATGAGCAGTTCTTC; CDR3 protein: CASSPFQLDPTYNEQFF
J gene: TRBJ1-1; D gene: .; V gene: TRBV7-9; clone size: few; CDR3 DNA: TGTGCCAGCAGCTTAGCGTTGGTTGAAGCTTTCTTT; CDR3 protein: CASSLALVEAFF
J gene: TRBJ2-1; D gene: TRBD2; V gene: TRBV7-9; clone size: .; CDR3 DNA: TGTGCCAGCAGCCCAGGGGGGACTAGCGTTTACTCCTACAATGAGCAGTTCTTC; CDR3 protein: CASSPGGTSVYSYNEQFF
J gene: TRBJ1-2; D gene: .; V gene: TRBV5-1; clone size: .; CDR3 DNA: TGCGCCAGCAGCTTGGGGGCAGGGGACTATGGCTACACCTTC; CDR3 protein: CASSLGAGDYGYTF
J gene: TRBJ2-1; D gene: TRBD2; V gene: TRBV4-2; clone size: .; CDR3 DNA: TGTGCCAGCAGCCAGAAAACTAGCGGGGGGGGCAGGGATGAGCAGTTCTTC; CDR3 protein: CASSQKTSGGGRDEQFF
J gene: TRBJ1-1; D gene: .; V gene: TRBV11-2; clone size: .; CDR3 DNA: TGTGCCAGCAGCGCACAGCTTATGAACACTGAAGCTTTCTTT; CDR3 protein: CASSAQLMNTEAFF
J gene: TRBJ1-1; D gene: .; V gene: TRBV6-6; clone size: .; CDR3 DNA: TGTGCCAGCAGTTACCCGGTAACTCGTGACACTGAAGCTTTCTTT; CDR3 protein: CASSYPVTRDTEAFF
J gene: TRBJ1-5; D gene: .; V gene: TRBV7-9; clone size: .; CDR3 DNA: TGTGCCAGCAGCGAGAATACAGGGAGCAATCAGCCCCAGCATTTT; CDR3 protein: CASSENTGSNQPQHF
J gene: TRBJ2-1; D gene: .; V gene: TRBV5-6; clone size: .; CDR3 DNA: TGTGCCAGCAGCTCCCCGGGACAACCGAGGGATGAGCAGTTCTTC; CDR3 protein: CASSSPGQPRDEQFF
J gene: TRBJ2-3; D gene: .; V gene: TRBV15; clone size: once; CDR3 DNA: TGTGCCACCAGCAGAGTAAAACTAGGAAGGTGGGATACGCAGTATTTT; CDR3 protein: CATSRVKLGRWDTQYF
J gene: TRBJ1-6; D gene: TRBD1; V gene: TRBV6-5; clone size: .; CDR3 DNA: TGTGCCAGCAGTTACCGGACAGGGGGGGGCTCACCCCTCCACTTT; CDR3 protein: CASSYRTGGGSPLHF
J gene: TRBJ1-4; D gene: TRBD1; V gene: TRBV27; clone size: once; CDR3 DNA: TGTGCCAGCAGTTCGACGACAGGGGGCAATGAAAAACTGTTTTTT; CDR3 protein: CASSSTTGGNEKLFF
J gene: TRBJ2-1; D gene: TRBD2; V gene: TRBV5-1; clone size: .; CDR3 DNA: TGCGCCAGCAGCTTGGAACAGCGGGGCTACAATGAGCAGTTCTTC; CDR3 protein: CASSLEQRGYNEQFF
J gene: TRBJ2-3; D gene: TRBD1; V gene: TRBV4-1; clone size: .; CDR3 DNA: TGCGCCAGCAGCCAAGCCGTCCGGGACAGGCCAAACACAGATACGCAGTATTTT; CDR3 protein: CASSQAVRDRPNTDTQYF
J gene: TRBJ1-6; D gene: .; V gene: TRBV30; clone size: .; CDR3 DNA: TGTGCCTGGAGTGTTGGGAACACCTTTTATAATTCACCCCTCCACTTT; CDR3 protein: CAWSVGNTFYNSPLHF
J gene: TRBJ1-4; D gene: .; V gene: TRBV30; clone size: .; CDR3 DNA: TGTGCCTGGAGACCCCCGGACAGAACGAATGAAAAACTGTTTTTT; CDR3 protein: CAWRPPDRTNEKLFF
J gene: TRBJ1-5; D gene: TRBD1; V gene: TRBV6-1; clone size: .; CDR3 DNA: TGTGCCAGCATTACAGGGGACAATCAGCCCCAGCATTTT; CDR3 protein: CASITGDNQPQHF
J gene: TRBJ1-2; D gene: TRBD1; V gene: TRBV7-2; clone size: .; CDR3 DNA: TGTGCCAGCAGCTTAGAGGGGGCCCATGGCTACACCTTC; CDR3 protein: CASSLEGAHGYTF
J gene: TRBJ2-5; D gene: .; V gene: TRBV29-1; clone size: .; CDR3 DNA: TGCAGCGCCACGGCCGGGGCCCAGGAGACCCAGTACTTC; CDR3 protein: CSATAGAQETQYF
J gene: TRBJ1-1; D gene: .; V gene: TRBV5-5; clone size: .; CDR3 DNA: TGTGCCAGCAGCCTTGAAGGATCAAGATCGGCGGGGAAAGCTTTCTTT; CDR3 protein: CASSLEGSRSAGKAFF